The 20 T cell receptor beta chains below come from one sample, sequenced in a study of radiation and T cells in renal cell carcinoma. The treatment denotes: 15 Gy SBRT to primary tumor, nephrectomy 4 weeks later. Sequencing was performed with immunoSEQ multiplex PCR; in TCRdb, only in-frame clones are kept and a portion is missing. The sample lists 8,500 to 10,000 clones; roughly three fifths were seen once. Sequencing used tumor tissue, obtained from a patient whose treatment included radiotherapy and nephrectomy. All receptors derive from a man aged 55 to 70 with renal cell carcinoma.

The chain has TRBV19 and TRBJ1-5; no firm D call. The CDR3 is made up of 13 amino acids. V was trimmed by 6 bases and J by 0 bases, leaving 6 bases between them. Germline CDR1 reads LNHDA; CDR2 reads SQIVND (reference sequence). CDR3 nucleotides: TGTGCCAGTAGCCACTATAGCAATCAGCCCCAGCATTTT. Protein sequence: CASSHYSNQPQHF.

This clone has more than one count but fewer than ten. This rearrangement joins TRBV2 to TRBJ1-5; D ambiguous. V was clipped by 4 bases and J by 3 bases, with 10 bases between them. Per the germline V gene, CDR1 is SNHLY and CDR2 is FYNNEI. This CDR3 region has 14 residues. The CDR3 here is CASSGHRDNQPQHF. The CDR3 DNA is TGTGCCAGCAGTGGTCACCGGGACAATCAGCCCCAGCATTTT.

Comments on this clone: This sample also contains other DNA sequences that code for the same CDR3. This chain uses TRBV5-4 with TRBJ1-1, with D possibly TRBD1 on 5 matching bases. V lost 0 bases and J 1 base, leaving 10 bases between the germline ends. This CDR3 is built from 15 residues. The germline V gene has CDR1 SGHNT and CDR2 YYREEE (reference sequence). CDR3 in DNA: TGTGCCAGCAGCTTGGCGATGGGGGGGAACACTGAAGCTTTCTTT. Amino acid sequence: CASSLAMGGNTEAFF. The full variable domain, with the rest looked up from reference TRBV5-4 and TRBJ1-1, is ETGVTQSPTHLIKTRGQQVTLRCSSQSGHNTVSWYQQALGQGPQFIFQYYREEENGRGNFPPRFSGLQFPNYSSELNVNALELDDSALYLCASSLAMGGNTEAFFGQGTRLTVV.

The V gene is TRBV29-1, the J gene TRBJ2-1; the match to TRBD2 covers 7 bases. This CDR3 region has 13 residues. Looked up from germline, CDR1 is SQVTM and CDR2 is ANQGSEA. The ends lost 7 bases at V and 1 base at J; junction bases unmatched: 4. CDR3 residues: CSALGGSYNEQFF. DNA of the CDR3: TGCAGCGCCCTCGGGGGGTCCTACAATGAGCAGTTCTTC.

V and J are TRBV6-4 and TRBJ2-7; TRBD2 aligns across 9 bases. The V segment lost 6 bases and the J segment 1 base; nucleotides outside the gene matches: 7. Germline loops: CDR1 MRHNA, CDR2 SNTAGT. CDR3 length: 15 amino acids. CDR3: CASSALAGQSYEQYF. The DNA of the CDR3 is TGTGCCAGCAGCGCACTAGCGGGCCAATCCTACGAGCAGTACTTC.

The rearrangement links TRBV5-6 to TRBJ1-4; TRBD1 aligns across 7 bases. The CDR3 sequence is 16 residues long. CDR1 SGHDT and CDR2 YYEEEE come from the germline V gene. The V and J ends lost 4 bases and 8 bases, in that order; junction bases with no gene match: 14. CDR3 in amino acids: CASSPLTTGLKEKLFF. CDR3 in DNA: TGTGCCAGCAGCCCGCTCACGACAGGGCTGAAAGAAAAACTGTTTTTT.

This chain connects TRBV28 to TRBJ2-3, with a weak D call TRBD2 (6 bases). The germline V gene encodes CDR1 MDHEN and CDR2 SYDVKM. The CDR3 length is 16 residues. The germline V and J ends were trimmed by 1 base and 3 bases, with 14 bases remaining between them. The CDR3 bases are TGTGCCAGCAGTTTATACGGGAGTGGCAATACAGATACGCAGTATTTT. Translated: CASSLYGSGNTDTQYF.

The rearrangement joins TRBV7-3 to TRBJ2-1, with a possible D match to TRBD2 (6 bases). Germline V gene sequence: CDR1 SGHTA, CDR2 FQGTGA. V was cut by 2 bases and J by 2 bases, with 19 bases left in between. CDR3 length: 18 amino acids. CDR3 nucleotides: TGTGCCAGCAGCTTAGGGACTGCAGGGCCAGTAGCCTACAATGAGCAGTTCTTC. Protein sequence: CASSLGTAGPVAYNEQFF.

This clone was detected only a few times. This chain connects TRBV6-1 to TRBJ1-5; the D is unclear. V was trimmed by 7 bases and J by 1 base, leaving 8 bases between them. CDR3 length: 13 amino acids. In germline, CDR1 is MNHNS, CDR2 SASEGT. The CDR3 spells CASMGLSNQPQHF. The CDR3 DNA reads TGTGCCAGCATGGGGTTGAGCAATCAGCCCCAGCATTTT.

V is TRBV5-1 and J is TRBJ2-7, with unresolved D. From germline, CDR1 is SGHRS and CDR2 YFSETQ. The CDR3 runs 14 residues. V lost 0 bases and J 3 bases, leaving 10 bases between the germline ends. In nucleotides, the CDR3 is TGCGCCAGCAGCTTGGTAGGTCAACACTACGAGCAGTACTTC. Encoded protein: CASSLVGQHYEQYF.

V usage is TRBV29-1 and J usage is TRBJ2-7; D gene unclear. Germline CDR1 is SQVTM and CDR2 is ANQGSEA. V lost 4 bases to trimming and J lost 2 bases, with 12 bases between them. The CDR3 sequence is 13 residues long. Here the CDR3 DNA reads TGCAGCGTTGCCGGGCAGTCGGCCTACGAGCAGTACTTC. Protein product: CSVAGQSAYEQYF.

The genes are TRBV6-1 and TRBJ2-3, with unresolved D. This CDR3 has 11 amino acids. V lost 10 bases, J lost 0 bases, and 5 bases lay in between. CDR1 and CDR2 from the germline V gene are MNHNS and SASEGT. CDR3 nucleotide sequence: TGTGCCACCGAGAGCACAGATACGCAGTATTTT. This sequence encodes CATESTDTQYF.

The rearrangement links TRBV14 to TRBJ1-5; TRBD1 aligns across 8 bases. Trimming removed 1 base from V and 2 bases from J; junction bases left unmatched: 1. The CDR3 has 15 amino acids. CDR1 and CDR2 (germline): SGHDN, FVKESK. In DNA form, the CDR3 reads TGTGCCAGCAGCCAAGTGGACAGGGGCAATCAGCCCCAGCATTTT. Protein sequence: CASSQVDRGNQPQHF.

The chain carries TRBV6-5 and TRBJ2-7; D is unresolved. This CDR3 has 14 residues. Germline loops: CDR1 MNHEY, CDR2 SVGAGI. V lost 8 bases, J lost 0 bases, and 14 bases lay in between. This CDR3 is CASRSRLSSYEQYF. For the CDR3, the DNA is TGTGCCAGCCGGAGCAGGCTGAGCTCCTACGAGCAGTACTTC.

This chain joins TRBV2 and TRBJ1-2; 9 positions match TRBD1. With 6 bases clipped from V and 8 bases from J, the junction kept 7 bases outside the gene matches. The germline V gene encodes CDR1 SNHLY and CDR2 FYNNEI. This CDR3 region has 13 residues. The CDR3 DNA is TGTGCCAGCAGCGCCGGGACAGGGAGGGGCTACACCTTC. It translates to CASSAGTGRGYTF.

The chain combines TRBV7-6 with TRBJ2-7; TRBD1 aligns across 9 bases. Losses at the gene ends were 5 bases for V and 6 bases for J; bases not matched to a gene: 17. The CDR3 length is 17 residues. Per the germline V gene, CDR1 is SGHVS and CDR2 is FNYEAQ. The CDR3 reads CASSQGQGRVGLGEQYF. CDR3 sequence (DNA): TGTGCCAGCAGCCAGGGACAGGGACGGGTCGGGTTGGGCGAGCAGTACTTC.

The genes are TRBV7-9 and TRBJ2-7, with no clear D. Germline CDR1 and CDR2: SEHNR and FQNEAQ (reference sequence). V lost 5 bases to trimming and J lost 6 bases, with 14 bases between them. The CDR3 sequence is 13 residues long. The CDR3 sequence is CASSPGYLLEQYF. The CDR3 region has the DNA TGTGCCAGCAGCCCGGGTTATCTTCTCGAGCAGTACTTC.

The rearrangement links TRBV28 to TRBJ1-1; D not resolved. The CDR3 covers 11 residues. Germline assignment: CDR1 MDHEN and CDR2 SYDVKM. The V end was cut by 5 bases, the J end by 11 bases, with 12 bases between. The CDR3 protein is CASSERVKAFF. CDR3 sequence (DNA): TGTGCCAGCAGTGAGAGGGTAAAGGCTTTCTTT.

This chain joins TRBV30 and TRBJ2-3, with a possible D match to TRBD1 (6 bases). Trimming cost V 7 bases and J 0 bases, with 17 bases left between them. Per germline, CDR1 GTSNPN and CDR2 SVGIG (reference sequence). This CDR3 is built from 15 residues. DNA for the CDR3: TGTGCCTCCCTAAGGGGGTACCAAAGCACAGATACGCAGTATTTT. Amino acids: CASLRGYQSTDTQYF. The full variable domain, completed using reference TRBV30 and TRBJ2-3, is SQTIHQWPATLVQPVGSPLSLECTVEGTSNPNLYWYRQAAGRGLQLLFYSVGIGQISSEVPQNLSASRPQDRQFILSSKKLLLSDSGFYLCASLRGYQSTDTQYFGPGTRLTVL.

The CDR3 spells CASSLIQTPNQPQHF. DNA for the CDR3: TGTGCCAGCAGCTTAATCCAGACTCCCAATCAGCCCCAGCATTTT. V and J are TRBV7-2 and TRBJ1-5; D remains ambiguous. Trimming removed 2 bases at V and 3 bases at J, with 11 bases between. The CDR3 consists of 15 residues. CDR1 is SGHTA and CDR2 is FQGNSA in the germline V gene. The variable domain in full, with the rest retrieved from reference TRBV7-2 and TRBJ1-5, is GAGVSQSPSNKVTEKGKDVELRCDPISGHTALYWYRQSLGQGLEFLIYFQGNSAPDKSGLPSDRFSAERTGGSVSTLTIQRTQQEDSAVYLCASSLIQTPNQPQHFGDGTRLSIL.